Listed below are T cell receptor beta chains from one sample, sequenced in a study of blood T cell repertoires in COVID-19. The repertoire was sequenced with immunoSEQ multiplex PCR; TCRdb's copy has only in-frame clones and lacks some. The sample includes 200,000 or so clones, 75% to 90% of them seen just once. Source material: peripheral blood. These receptors were collected from a man between 60 and 75 years old who had recovered from COVID-19. CDR3s include the opening cysteine and the closing phenylalanine or tryptophan. The D gene is left open where the match is weak. Size is omitted from some rows. Given values are once, few, many or a class for expanded clones.

16,-,TRBV6-5,-,TRBJ1-2,TGTGCCAGCAGTTACCTCCCACTAGGCAGCTCGAAGGGCTACACCTTC,CASSYLPLGSSKGYTF
15,-,TRBV12-5,-,TRBJ1-5,TGTGCTAGTGGTTTGGGCCAGGGGAGCAATCAGCCCCAGCATTTT,CASGLGQGSNQPQHF
17,-,TRBV2,-,TRBJ2-1,TGTGCCAGCAGTGGGATCCAGGGCGGCTACTCCTACAATGAGCAGTTCTTC,CASSGIQGGYSYNEQFF
14,-,TRBV3-1/TRBV3-2,-,TRBJ1-1,TGTGCCAGCAGCCAAACGCAGGGAGGTCGTGAAGCTTTCTTT,CASSQTQGGREAFF
15,TRBD1,TRBV7-2,-,TRBJ1-1,TGTGCCAGCAGCTTAGTCACAGGGGGCACGTCTGAAGCTTTCTTT,CASSLVTGGTSEAFF
14,TRBD1,TRBV19,-,TRBJ1-2,TGTGCCAGTAGTACAAACATACAGGGGAGAGGGTACACCTTC,CASSTNIQGRGYTF
13,-,TRBV6-5,-,TRBJ1-2,TGTGCCAGCAGCCGCGGCAGGGGCTATGGCTACACCTTC,CASSRGRGYGYTF
16,-,TRBV4-2,-,TRBJ2-7,TGTGCCAGCAGCCAAGATCCGGGGAGCGCGTCCTACGAGCAGTACTTC,CASSQDPGSASYEQYF
15,-,TRBV5-6,-,TRBJ2-7,TGTGCCAGCAGCTTGGACAGGGAAGTATCCTACGAGCAGTACTTC,CASSLDREVSYEQYF
12,-,TRBV6-5,-,TRBJ2-6,TGTGCCAGTTTATCTGGGGCCAACGTCCTGACTTTC,CASLSGANVLTF
15,-,TRBV5-1,-,TRBJ2-2,TGCGCCAGCTCTAGGGCCGGACAGAATACCGGGGAGCTGTTTTTT,CASSRAGQNTGELFF
12,-,TRBV19,-,TRBJ2-5,TGTGCCAGTAGTATATCGGGAGAGACCCAGTACTTC,CASSISGETQYF
13,TRBD1,TRBV19,few,TRBJ2-7,TGTGCCAGTAGTATGGGGACAGGGTACGAGCAGTACTTC,CASSMGTGYEQYF
16,-,TRBV27,-,TRBJ1-5,TGTGCCAGCAGTCCACGACACAGTCAATCTAATCAGCCCCAGCATTTT,CASSPRHSQSNQPQHF
14,-,TRBV5-6,-,TRBJ1-2,TGTGCCAGCAGCTTGGTCGCTCGGAACTATGGCTACACCTTC,CASSLVARNYGYTF
12,-,TRBV19,-,TRBJ2-3,TGTGCCAGTAGTCCGGGGACAGATACGCAGTATTTT,CASSPGTDTQYF
13,TRBD1,TRBV12-3/TRBV12-4,-,TRBJ1-2,TGTGCCAGCAGTATACGGACAGGGGTCGGCTACACCTTC,CASSIRTGVGYTF
16,-,TRBV27,-,TRBJ2-5,TGTGCCAGCAGTTTATCGCTGGGCAGGGTAGGAGAGACCCAGTACTTC,CASSLSLGRVGETQYF
14,TRBD1,TRBV18,-,TRBJ1-4,TGTGCCAGCTCACCAACACAGGGGGCAGGAAAACTGTTTTTT,CASSPTQGAGKLFF
17,TRBD1,TRBV7-3,once,TRBJ2-1,TGTGCCAGCAGCAAGGGACAGGGCTTAAGCTCCTACAATGAGCAGTTCTTC,CASSKGQGLSSYNEQFF